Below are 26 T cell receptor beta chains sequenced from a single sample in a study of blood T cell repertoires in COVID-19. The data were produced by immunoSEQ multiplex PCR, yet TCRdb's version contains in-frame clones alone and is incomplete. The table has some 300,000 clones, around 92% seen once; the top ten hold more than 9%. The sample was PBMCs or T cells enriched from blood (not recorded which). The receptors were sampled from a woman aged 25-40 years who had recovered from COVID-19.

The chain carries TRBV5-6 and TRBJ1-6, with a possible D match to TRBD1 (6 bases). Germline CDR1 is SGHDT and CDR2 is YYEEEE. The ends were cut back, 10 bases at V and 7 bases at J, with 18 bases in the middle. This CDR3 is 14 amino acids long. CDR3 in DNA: TGTGCCGGCCGGAACCGGGACACAAATTCACCCCTCCACTTT. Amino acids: CAGRNRDTNSPLHF.

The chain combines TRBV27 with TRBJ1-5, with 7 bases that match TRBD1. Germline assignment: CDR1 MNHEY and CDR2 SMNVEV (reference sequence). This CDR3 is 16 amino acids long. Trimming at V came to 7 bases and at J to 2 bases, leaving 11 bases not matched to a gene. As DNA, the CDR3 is TGTGCCAGCACCACAGCGAGGGGGCCTCGCAATCAGCCCCAGCATTTT. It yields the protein CASTTARGPRNQPQHF.

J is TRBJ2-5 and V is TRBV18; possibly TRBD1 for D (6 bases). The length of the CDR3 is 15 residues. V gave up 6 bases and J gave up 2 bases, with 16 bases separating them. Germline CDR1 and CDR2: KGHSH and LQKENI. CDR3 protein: CASSSGTREQETQYF. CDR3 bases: TGTGCCAGCTCGTCCGGGACAAGGGAACAAGAGACCCAGTACTTC.

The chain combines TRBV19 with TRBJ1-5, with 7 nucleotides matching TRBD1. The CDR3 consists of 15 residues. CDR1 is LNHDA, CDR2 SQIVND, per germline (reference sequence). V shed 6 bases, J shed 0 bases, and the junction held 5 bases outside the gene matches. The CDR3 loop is CASSPDRYSNQPQHF. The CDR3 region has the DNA TGTGCCAGTAGCCCGGACAGGTATAGCAATCAGCCCCAGCATTTT.

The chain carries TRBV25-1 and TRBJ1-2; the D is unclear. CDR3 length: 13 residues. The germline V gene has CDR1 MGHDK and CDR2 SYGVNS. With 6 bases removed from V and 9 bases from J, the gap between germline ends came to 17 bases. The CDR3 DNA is TGTGCCAGCAGATTGGAGGACGCTGCCCGCTACACCTTC. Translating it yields CASRLEDAARYTF.

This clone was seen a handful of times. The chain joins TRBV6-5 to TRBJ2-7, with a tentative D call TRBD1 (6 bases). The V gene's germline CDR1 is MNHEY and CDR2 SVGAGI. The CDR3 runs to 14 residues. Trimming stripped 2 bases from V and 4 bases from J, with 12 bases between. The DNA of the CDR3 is TGTGCCAGCAGTTACGACCAGGGGCTGTACGAGCAGTACTTC. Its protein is CASSYDQGLYEQYF.

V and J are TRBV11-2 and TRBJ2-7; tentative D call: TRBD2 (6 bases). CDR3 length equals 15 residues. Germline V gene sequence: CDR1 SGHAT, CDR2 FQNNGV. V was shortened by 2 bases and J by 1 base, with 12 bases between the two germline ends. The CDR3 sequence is CASSLTGERSYEQYF. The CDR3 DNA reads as TGTGCCAGCAGCTTAACGGGAGAGCGGTCCTACGAGCAGTACTTC.

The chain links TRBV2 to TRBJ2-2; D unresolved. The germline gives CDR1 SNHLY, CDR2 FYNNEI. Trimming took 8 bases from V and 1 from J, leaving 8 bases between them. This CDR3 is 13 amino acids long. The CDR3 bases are TGTGCCAGCTCGGTCGGGAACACCGGGGAGCTGTTTTTT. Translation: CASSVGNTGELFF.

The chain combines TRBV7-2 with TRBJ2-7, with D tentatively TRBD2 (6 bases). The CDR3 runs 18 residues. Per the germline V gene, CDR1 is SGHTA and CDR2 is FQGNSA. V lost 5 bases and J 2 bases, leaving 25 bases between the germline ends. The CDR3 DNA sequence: TGTGCCAGCAGCCCTAGATTCGGGACTTCTTCCAGGGCCTACGAGCAGTACTTC. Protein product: CASSPRFGTSSRAYEQYF.

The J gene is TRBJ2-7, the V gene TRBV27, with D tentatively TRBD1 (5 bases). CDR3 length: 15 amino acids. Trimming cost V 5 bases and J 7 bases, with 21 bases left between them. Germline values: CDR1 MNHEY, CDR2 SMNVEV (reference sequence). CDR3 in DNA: TGTGCCAGCAGTAAGACAGATCATATTACCTTAGAGCAGTACTTC. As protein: CASSKTDHITLEQYF.

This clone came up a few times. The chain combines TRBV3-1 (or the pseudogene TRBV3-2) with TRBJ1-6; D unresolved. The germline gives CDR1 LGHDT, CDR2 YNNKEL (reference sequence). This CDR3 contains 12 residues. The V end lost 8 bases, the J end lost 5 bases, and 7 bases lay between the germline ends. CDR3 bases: TGTGCCAGCGGGCACAATAATTCACCCCTCCACTTT. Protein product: CASGHNNSPLHF.

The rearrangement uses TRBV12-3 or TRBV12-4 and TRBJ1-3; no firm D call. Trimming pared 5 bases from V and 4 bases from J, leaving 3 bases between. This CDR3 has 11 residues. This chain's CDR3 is CASSTGNTIYF. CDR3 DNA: TGTGCCAGCAGTACAGGAAACACCATATATTTT.

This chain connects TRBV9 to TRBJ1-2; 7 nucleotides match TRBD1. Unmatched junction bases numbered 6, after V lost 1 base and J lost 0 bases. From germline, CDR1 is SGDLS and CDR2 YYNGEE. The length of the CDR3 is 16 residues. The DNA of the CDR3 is TGTGCCAGCAGCGTAATGGGGGACAGTGCTAACTATGGCTACACCTTC. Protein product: CASSVMGDSANYGYTF.

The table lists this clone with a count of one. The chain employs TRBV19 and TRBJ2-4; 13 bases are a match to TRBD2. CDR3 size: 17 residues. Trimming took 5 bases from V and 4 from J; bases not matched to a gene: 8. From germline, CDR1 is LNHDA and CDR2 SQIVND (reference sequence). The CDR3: CASSSDRLAGGKNIQYF. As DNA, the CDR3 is TGTGCCAGTAGTTCCGACCGACTAGCGGGAGGAAAAAACATTCAGTACTTC.

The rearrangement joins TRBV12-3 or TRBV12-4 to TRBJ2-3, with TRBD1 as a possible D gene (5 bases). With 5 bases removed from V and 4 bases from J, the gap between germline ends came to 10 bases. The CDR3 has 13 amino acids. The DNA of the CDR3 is TGTGCCAGCAGTCTAGGACATGCAGATACGCAGTATTTT. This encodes CASSLGHADTQYF.

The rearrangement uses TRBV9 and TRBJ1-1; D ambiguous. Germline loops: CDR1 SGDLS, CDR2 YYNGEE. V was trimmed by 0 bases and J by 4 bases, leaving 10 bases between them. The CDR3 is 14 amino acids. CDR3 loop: CASSVGPGITEAFF. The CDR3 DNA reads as TGTGCCAGCAGCGTAGGACCGGGGATCACTGAAGCTTTCTTT.

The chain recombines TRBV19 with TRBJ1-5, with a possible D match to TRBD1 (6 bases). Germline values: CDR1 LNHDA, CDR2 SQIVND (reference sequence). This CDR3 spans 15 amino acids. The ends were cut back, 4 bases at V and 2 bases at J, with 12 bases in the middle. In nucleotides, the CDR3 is TGTGCCAGTAGTAGGGGGCAGTTAGGCAATCAGCCCCAGCATTTT. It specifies CASSRGQLGNQPQHF.

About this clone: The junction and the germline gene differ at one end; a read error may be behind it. CDR3 sequence (DNA): TGTGCTAGCAGCATATGGAGCGGAGATCATGAGCAGTTCTTC. The encoded protein is CASSIWSGDHEQFF. The V gene is TRBV7-7, the J gene TRBJ2-1; D might be TRBD2 (5 bases). This CDR3 has 14 amino acids. CDR1 is SSHAT, CDR2 FNYEAQ, per germline (reference sequence).

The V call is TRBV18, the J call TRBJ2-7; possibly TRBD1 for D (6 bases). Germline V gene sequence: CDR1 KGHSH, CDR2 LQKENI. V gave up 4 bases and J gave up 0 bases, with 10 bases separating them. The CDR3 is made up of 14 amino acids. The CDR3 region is CASSQGDLSYEQYF. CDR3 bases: TGTGCCAGCTCACAGGGGGACCTCTCCTACGAGCAGTACTTC. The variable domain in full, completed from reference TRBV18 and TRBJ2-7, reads NAGVMQNPRHLVRRRGQEARLRCSPMKGHSHVYWYRQLPEEGLKFMVYLQKENIIDESGMPKERFSAEFPKEGPSILRIQQVVRGDSAAYFCASSQGDLSYEQYFGPGTRLTVT.

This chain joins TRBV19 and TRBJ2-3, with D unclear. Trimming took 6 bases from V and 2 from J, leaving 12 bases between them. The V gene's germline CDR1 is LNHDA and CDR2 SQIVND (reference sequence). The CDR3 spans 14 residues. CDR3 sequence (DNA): TGTGCCAGTAGCTCTGCTGGGCCCACAGATACGCAGTATTTT. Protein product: CASSSAGPTDTQYF.

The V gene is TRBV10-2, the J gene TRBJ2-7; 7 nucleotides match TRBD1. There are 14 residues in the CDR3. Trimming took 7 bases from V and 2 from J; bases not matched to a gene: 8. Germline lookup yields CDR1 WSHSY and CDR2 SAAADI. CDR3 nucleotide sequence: TGCGCCAGCAACCCAACGGGACAGACCTACGAGCAGTACTTC. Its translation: CASNPTGQTYEQYF.

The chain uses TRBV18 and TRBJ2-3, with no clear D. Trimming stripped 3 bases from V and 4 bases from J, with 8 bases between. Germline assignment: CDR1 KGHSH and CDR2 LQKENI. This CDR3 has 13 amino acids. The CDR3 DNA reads TGTGCCAGCTCACCTAGTCGTGCAGATACGCAGTATTTT. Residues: CASSPSRADTQYF.

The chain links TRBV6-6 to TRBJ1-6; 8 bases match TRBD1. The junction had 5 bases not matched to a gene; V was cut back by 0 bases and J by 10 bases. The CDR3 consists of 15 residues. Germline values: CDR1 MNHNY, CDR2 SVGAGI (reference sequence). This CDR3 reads CASSYSDRGRSPLHF. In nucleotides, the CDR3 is TGTGCCAGCAGTTACTCCGACAGGGGTAGGTCACCCCTCCACTTT.

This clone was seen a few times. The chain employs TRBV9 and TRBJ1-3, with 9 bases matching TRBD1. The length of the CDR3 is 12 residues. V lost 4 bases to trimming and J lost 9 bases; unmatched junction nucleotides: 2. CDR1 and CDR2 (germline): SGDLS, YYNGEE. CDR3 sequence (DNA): TGTGCCAGCAGCACGGGACAGGGCACCATATATTTT. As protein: CASSTGQGTIYF.

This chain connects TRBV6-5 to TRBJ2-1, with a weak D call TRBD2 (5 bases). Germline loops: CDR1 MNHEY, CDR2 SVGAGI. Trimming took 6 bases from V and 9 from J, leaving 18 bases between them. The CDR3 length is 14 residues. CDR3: CASSRDLASSEQFF. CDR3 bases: TGTGCCAGCAGCCGTGACCTAGCATCCAGTGAGCAGTTCTTC.

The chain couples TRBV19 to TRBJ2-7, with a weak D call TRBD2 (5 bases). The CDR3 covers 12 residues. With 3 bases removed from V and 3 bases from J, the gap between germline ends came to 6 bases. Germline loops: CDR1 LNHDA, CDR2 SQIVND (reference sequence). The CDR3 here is CASSMRDYEQYF. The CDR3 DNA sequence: TGTGCCAGTAGTATGAGGGACTACGAGCAGTACTTC.